The clone carrying this T cell receptor beta chain was counted once. Unmatched junction bases numbered 5, after V lost 7 bases and J lost 7 bases. This CDR3 comprises 13 residues. The germline gives CDR1 SQVTM, CDR2 ANQGSEA. The data originate from a study of blood T cell repertoires in COVID-19. Study-level information: There were acute and convalescent COVID-19 samples, and they came from the United States, Italy and Spain.

As originally analysed: Nucleated cell counts were estimated from reference gene primer amplification. Using immunoSEQ multiplex PCR, the repertoire was profiled, and TCRdb retains in-frame clones only, with some absent. V and J calls and clone size are as listed in that table; D and trimming were resolved from the DNA. The sample has about 180,000 clones, roughly 88% seen once. V gene TRBV29-1 combines with J gene TRBJ1-4; 11 bases are a match to TRBD1. Sequenced material: PBMCs or T cells enriched from blood (not recorded which). The clonotype originates from a woman between 18 and 29 years old who had recovered from COVID-19. Here the CDR3 reads CSAMGQGGEKLFF. CDR3 sequence (DNA): TGCAGCGCCATGGGACAGGGGGGTGAAAAACTGTTTTTT.